Sequencing of this T cell receptor (beta chain) was carried out in a study of T cells in women clearing cervical HPV infection. Study information: Blood came at first lesion visit for cases, post-clearance for controls. Cases' blood sampling followed lesion detection by median about 150 days (90 to 200). General study results and limits: TRBV6-7 abundance was lower in cases than controls (around 0.1% versus 0.15%).

The V end was cut by 4 bases, the J end by 4 bases, with 14 bases between. The CDR3 loop spans 14 amino acids. Germline CDR1 reads SGHDT; CDR2 reads YYEEEE. As concerns this clone: Its antigen is still unknown. The read finishes 3 residues shy of the CDR3 end, and the germline J gene is used to complete it.

The method was immunoSEQ multiplex PCR; TCRdb's version includes in-frame clones alone and lacks a portion of them. The specimen's table records some 50,000 clones. This clonotype was obtained from a woman aged 18 to 75 with a cervical HPV16 infection that either progressed to CIN3+ or cleared (not recorded which). The sample taken for sequencing was blood buffy coat. The chain couples TRBV5-6 to TRBJ1-1, with D possibly matching TRBD1 (6 bases). CDR3 residues: CASSPAGVGTEAFF. The sequenced CDR3 bases are TGTGCCAGCAGCCCCGCAGGGGTAGGCACTGAA. Complete variable domain (other parts from reference TRBV5-6 and TRBJ1-1): DAGVTQSPTHLIKTRGQQVTLRCSPKSGHDTVSWYQQALGQGPQFIFQYYEEEERQRGNFPDRFSGHQFPNYSSELNVNALLLGDSALYLCASSPAGVGTEAFFGQGTRLTVV.